This entry lists 2 T cell receptor beta chains sequenced from one sample in a study of T cell repertoires in cytomegalovirus infection. Their target antigens are unknown. MiXCR, run by TCRdb on the reads, gives a single entry per CDR3 protein. The sample yields just under 500,000 distinct CDR3 sequences, roughly 34% seen once. The specimen was cultured PBMCs, collected from culture after CMV antigen stimulation. These receptor sequences come from a human donor in good health (CMV status not recorded). Some clones in this sample may be carry-over from other donors' samples.

In this sample, this clonotype turned up many times. The chain joins TRBV28 to TRBJ2-4; D uncertain. This CDR3 spans 13 amino acids. V was trimmed by 2 bases and J by 6 bases, leaving 8 bases between them. Germline CDR1 MDHEN, CDR2 SYDVKM. As DNA, the CDR3 is TGTGCCAGCAGTTTAGGGCAAATAAACATTCAGTACTTC. Translation: CASSLGQINIQYF. Filled out from reference TRBV28 and TRBJ2-4, the complete variable domain reads DVKVTQSSRYLVKRTGEKVFLECVQDMDHENMFWYRQDPGLGLRLIYFSYDVKMKEKGDIPEGYSVSREKKERFSLILESASTNQTSMYLCASSLGQINIQYFGAGTRLSVL.

This clonotype occurred a few times. The V and J genes are TRBV7-9 and TRBJ2-7; 7 bases are a match to TRBD2. With 5 bases clipped from V and 5 bases from J, the junction kept 12 bases outside the gene matches. CDR3 length equals 15 residues. Looked up from germline, CDR1 is SEHNR and CDR2 is FQNEAQ (reference sequence). DNA of the CDR3: TGTGCCAGCAGCAAACGGGCGGGAGCGCACCACGAGCAGTACGTC. Its protein product is CASSKRAGAHHEQYV.